The TCR beta chain described here comes from a study of blood T cell repertoires in COVID-19. On the study more broadly: The samples span acute and convalescent COVID-19 from the United States, Italy and Spain. PBMCs, B-cell-depleted T cells, or T cells provided the cDNA or gDNA that made up the material.

Source study methods: From reference gene primer amplification, estimates of nucleated cell counts were derived. Profiling relied on immunoSEQ multiplex PCR, and the TCRdb table lists in-frame clones only, not all of them. For V, J and clone size, that table is used; D and trimming come from the DNA. Seen here are over 150,000 clones, 75% to 85% observed once, and the top ten hold around 14%. V was pared by 5 bases and J by 8 bases, with 10 bases of the junction left unmatched. Germline assignment: CDR1 SGHVS and CDR2 FQNEAQ. CDR3 size: 16 residues. The chain uses TRBV7-8 and TRBJ2-1; 12 bases fit TRBD2. The TCR originated in a human donor in a cohort sampled during active COVID-19. The sample taken for sequencing was peripheral blood. CDR3 DNA: TGTGCCAGCAGCGCCGGACTAGCGGGAAGCCTCGATGAGCAGTTCTTC. Its protein product is CASSAGLAGSLDEQFF.